Sequencing of this T cell receptor beta chain was carried out in a study of T cell responses to AZD1222 COVID-19 vaccine. V lost 3 bases to trimming and J lost 5 bases, with 10 bases between them. Germline values: CDR1 SGHTA, CDR2 FQGNSA. The CDR3 is made up of 13 amino acids. Regarding this clone: Its specificity is unknown.

General observations from the study: White British donors predominated, females outnumbered males, and clonal diversity was possibly underestimated.

Assay used: immunoSEQ multiplex PCR; TCRdb lists only in-frame clones, some missing. The repertoire holds approximately 84,000 clones, with approximately 92% as singletons. The source of this sequence is an adult in good health. This chain joins TRBV7-2 and TRBJ1-1; D is undetermined. The specimen comprised peripheral blood, sampled on day 0 of AZD1222 vaccination. Written as DNA, the CDR3 is TGTGCCAGCAGCTTCGCAGTGGGTACTGAAGCTTTCTTT. Translated, it gives CASSFAVGTEAFF.